This TCR beta chain came from a study of shared clonotypes between healthy human individuals. Per the original data handling: Sequence data from immunoSEQ were junction-only and lacked quality scores; consequently, filtering differed. Profiling relied on immunoSEQ multiplex PCR, and the TCRdb table lists in-frame clones only, not all of them. V, J and clone size are those of that table, while D and trimming were read from the DNA. The sample lists more than 2 million clones; 85% to 95% were seen once. Comment on this clone: Its antigen is unknown.

The length of the CDR3 is 15 residues. Trimming took 7 bases from V and 3 from J; bases not matched to a gene: 12. The germline V gene has CDR1 SGHRS and CDR2 YFSETQ. The study's findings and limits: Naive subsets typically showed greater estimated richness than memory subsets.

Sequencing was done on a sample of naive CD4+ T cells sorted from blood. Subset meaning: CD45RA+ positively selected. The receptor comes from a man in his late teens or twenties in good health. The chain couples TRBV5-1 to TRBJ2-5; TRBD1 matches 7 bases. The CDR3 nucleotides read TGCGCCAGCGCATTGCGGTCCACAGGGGAAGAGACCCAGTACTTC. Translated: CASALRSTGEETQYF.